The clone carrying this T cell receptor beta chain came up once. Antigen unknown. Nominal health characterized the donors when sampled, though unrecorded immune exposures were likely. The data stem from a study of cytomegalovirus exposure and HLA in healthy donors. General study results and limits: The study labeled roughly 160 TCR beta chains cytomegalovirus-associated. Fewer N-insertions (relative to the approximately 670-donor mean) were reportedly seen in an Asian-associated ancestry cluster in a later analysis. In an earlier analysis, productive rearrangement rates for most beta V segments clustered near 87% or 30%.

Germline V gives CDR1 MNHEY, CDR2 SMNVEV (reference sequence). The CDR3 loop spans 13 amino acids. Trimming took 3 bases from V and 3 from J, leaving 9 bases between them. Amplification used 60 Vbeta primers and 13 Jbeta primers. Clones were sequenced by immunoSEQ multiplex PCR, and TCRdb holds only the in-frame ones, with some missing. In the table there are 100,000 to 150,000 clones, about 80% of which are singletons. The sequenced sample was PBMCs. The gene calls are TRBV27 and TRBJ2-7, with D possibly matching TRBD2 (5 bases). The source is a woman aged 40 to 49 in good health and CMV-seropositive. The CDR3 DNA reads as TGTGCCAGCAGTTTTGGACGGGGCTACGAGCAGTACTTC. Protein sequence: CASSFGRGYEQYF.